This T cell receptor beta chain was sequenced during a study of beta chain features in type 1 diabetes. Overall study context: Comparable age, gender and cell yields were observed in patients relative to healthy donors.

Every isolated RNA sample was fully reverse transcribed, so sequencing captured expressed TCRB transcripts. Assay used: immunoSEQ multiplex PCR; TCRdb lists only in-frame clones, some missing. The sample includes 200,000 to 250,000 clones, 9.6% of them seen just once. A single count supports this clone. The source of this sequence is a woman aged 18-35 years in good health. Input material: naive CD4+ T cells from blood.

CDR3 region: CASSLGAQRGTGELFF. The CDR3 region has the DNA TGTGCCAGCAGCTTAGGCGCCCAAAGGGGCACCGGGGAGCTGTTTTTT. V usage is TRBV11-2 and J usage is TRBJ2-2; D perhaps matches TRBD1 (5 bases). The V gene lost 1 base and the J gene lost 4 bases, with 13 bases spanning the gap. Germline V gives CDR1 SGHAT, CDR2 FQNNGV. The CDR3 consists of 16 residues. Variable domain in full (rest from reference TRBV11-2 and TRBJ2-2): EAGVAQSPRYKIIEKRQSVAFWCNPISGHATLYWYQQILGQGPKLLIQFQNNGVVDDSQLPKDRFSAERLKGVDSTLKIQPAKLEDSAVYLCASSLGAQRGTGELFFGEGSRLTVL.